This entry lists 20 T cell receptor beta chains sequenced from one sample in a study of Graves' ophthalmopathy and Graves' hyperthyroidism. Amplified material comprised TCR beta CDR3 regions derived from RNA transcripts. RT-PCR in the first round used HTBI primers; a second-round multiplex PCR followed. TCRdb fed the multiplex PCR reads into MiXCR, producing one record per CDR3 protein. The sample has approximately 330,000 distinct CDR3 sequences; under 20% are singletons. The sample taken for sequencing was peripheral blood. Every receptor here comes from an adult man with Graves' ophthalmopathy.

This clonotype was picked up many times. CDR3 nucleotides: TGTGCCAGCAGTTACAACACGTACGAGCAGTACTTC. Amino acids: CASSYNTYEQYF. This chain links TRBV6-2 or TRBV6-3 with TRBJ2-7; D not resolved. The V gene's germline CDR1 is MNHEY and CDR2 SVGEGT. Trimming cost V 2 bases and J 4 bases, with 6 bases left between them. CDR3 length: 12 residues.

This clonotype was counted many times. The rearrangement uses TRBV3-1 and TRBJ2-7; unclear D gene. The CDR3 extends over 14 amino acids. The germline V gene encodes CDR1 LGHDT and CDR2 YNNKEL (reference sequence). The germline V and J ends were trimmed by 1 base and 6 bases, with 13 bases remaining between them. The CDR3 bases are TGTGCCAGCAGCCAAGGAAGGGAAATCCCCGAGCAGTACTTC. Translated, it gives CASSQGREIPEQYF.

At least ten counts were recorded for this clonotype. This chain links TRBV18 with TRBJ1-1; D gene unclear. Germline CDR1 and CDR2: KGHSH and LQKENI. This CDR3 is built from 13 residues. V was shortened by 3 bases and J by 1 base, with 6 bases between the two germline ends. As DNA, the CDR3 is TGTGCCAGCTCACCGCGGGAGAACACTGAAGCTTTCTTT. Protein product: CASSPRENTEAFF.

This clonotype appeared many times. The chain employs TRBV7-2 and TRBJ1-5; tentatively, D is TRBD1 (6 bases). The CDR3 contains 14 residues. V was clipped by 2 bases and J by 6 bases, with 11 bases between them. CDR1 is SGHTA and CDR2 is FQGNSA in the germline V gene. This CDR3 reads CASSLFRGAQPQHF. In DNA, the CDR3 is TGTGCCAGCAGCTTATTCAGGGGAGCTCAGCCCCAGCATTTT. Looking up the rest from reference TRBV7-2 and TRBJ1-5 gives the full variable domain: GAGVSQSPSNKVTEKGKDVELRCDPISGHTALYWYRQSLGQGLEFLIYFQGNSAPDKSGLPSDRFSAERTGGSVSTLTIQRTQQEDSAVYLCASSLFRGAQPQHFGDGTRLSIL.

This clonotype was picked up many times. The chain carries TRBV28 and TRBJ1-1; no definite D call. Trimming removed 3 bases from V and 7 bases from J, with 21 bases in between. The CDR3 spans 16 residues. Germline CDR1 is MDHEN and CDR2 is SYDVKM. The CDR3 loop reads CASSFGAAARGDEAFF. The CDR3 bases are TGTGCCAGCAGTTTCGGAGCGGCGGCGCGAGGTGATGAAGCTTTCTTT.

This clonotype was seen ten or more times. The chain uses TRBV2 and TRBJ2-5, with D unresolved. Germline assignment: CDR1 SNHLY and CDR2 FYNNEI. The V end was cut by 7 bases, the J end by 4 bases, with 10 bases between. The CDR3 is 12 amino acids. In DNA form, the CDR3 reads TGTGCCAGCACCGTAACCCGAGAGACCCAGTACTTC. Its protein product is CASTVTRETQYF.

The CDR3, as DNA: TGTGCCAGCAGTTATAGTCGACAGCTCACCTACGAGCAGTACTTC. Its translation: CASSYSRQLTYEQYF. This sequence joins TRBV7-9 and TRBJ2-7; tentatively, D is TRBD1 (5 bases). V lost 6 bases to trimming and J lost 2 bases, with 17 bases between them. The CDR3 has 15 residues. Germline assignment: CDR1 SEHNR and CDR2 FQNEAQ (reference sequence).

The table lists this clonotype with many counts. This chain links TRBV12-3 or TRBV12-4 with TRBJ2-7; TRBD2 might be the D (6 bases). This CDR3 has 14 amino acids. The V gene lost 5 bases and the J gene lost 7 bases, with 18 bases spanning the gap. The CDR3, as DNA: TGTGCCAGCAGTATCACCGCGGGGTTGGGGGAGCAGTACTTC. It is translated as CASSITAGLGEQYF.

This clonotype was counted many times. The chain is built from TRBV6-2 or TRBV6-3 and TRBJ2-2; 8 bases agree with TRBD2. The CDR3 sequence is 17 residues long. Germline lookup yields CDR1 MNHEY and CDR2 SVGEGT. The junction had 5 bases not matched to a gene; V was cut back by 2 bases and J by 0 bases. CDR3 protein: CASSYLQRGPNTGELFF. CDR3 sequence (DNA): TGTGCCAGCAGTTACCTCCAGCGGGGGCCGAACACCGGGGAGCTGTTTTTT.

At least ten counts were recorded for this clonotype. The rearrangement joins TRBV19 to TRBJ1-5; no firm D call. Looked up from germline, CDR1 is LNHDA and CDR2 is SQIVND (reference sequence). This CDR3 contains 14 residues. Deletions cut 2 bases from V and 0 bases from J, with 5 bases between. The CDR3 loop reads CASSITDSNQPQHF. In nucleotides, the CDR3 is TGTGCCAGTAGTATAACGGATAGCAATCAGCCCCAGCATTTT.

This chain joins TRBV12-3 or TRBV12-4 and TRBJ1-1, with D tentatively TRBD1 (5 bases). This CDR3 has 15 amino acids. Trimming pared 4 bases from V and 1 base from J, leaving 13 bases between. CDR3 region: CASSSPTDKNTEAFF. DNA for the CDR3: TGTGCCAGCAGTTCCCCGACAGACAAGAACACTGAAGCTTTCTTT.

The sample holds many counts of this clonotype. CDR3 DNA: TGTGCCAGCAGTTCCCCAGACAGCACTGAAGCTTTCTTT. Translated, it gives CASSSPDSTEAFF. The V gene is TRBV6-5, the J gene TRBJ1-1, with D possibly matching TRBD1 (5 bases). Germline CDR1 is MNHEY and CDR2 is SVGAGI. V lost 4 bases, J lost 4 bases, and 10 bases lay in between. The CDR3 is 13 residues long.

With respect to this clonotype: Germline is not matched at one junction end, which may reflect a read error. J is TRBJ1-2 and V is TRBV12-3 or TRBV12-4; D is perhaps TRBD1 (6 bases). CDR3 length: 13 residues. The CDR3 region has the DNA TGTGCCAGCAGTCGGGGACCGGGGGGGGGCTACATCTTC. It encodes CASSRGPGGGYIF.

The chain has TRBV10-3 and TRBJ2-7; 11 bases are a match to TRBD2. There are 13 residues in the CDR3. CDR1 ENHRY and CDR2 SYGVKD come from the germline V gene. V dropped 9 bases and J dropped 7; count of bases not matched to a gene: 8. CDR3 in DNA: TGTGCCATACAGGGACTAGCGGAAGGGGAGCAGTACTTC. It specifies CAIQGLAEGEQYF.

This clonotype was counted at least ten times. The chain couples TRBV11-1 to TRBJ2-7; TRBD1 agrees at 7 bases. Per the germline V gene, CDR1 is SGHAT and CDR2 is FQDESV (reference sequence). V lost 4 bases, J lost 7 bases, and 10 bases stayed unmatched. This CDR3 has 14 residues. The CDR3 spells CASSSTGDTGEQYF. CDR3 bases: TGTGCCAGCAGCTCCACAGGGGACACGGGGGAGCAGTACTTC.

This clonotype was counted ten times or more. The chain links TRBV6-6 to TRBJ1-5, with TRBD1 matching over 7 bases. The germline V gene encodes CDR1 MNHNY and CDR2 SVGAGI (reference sequence). There are 20 residues in the CDR3. Trimming took 5 bases from V and 4 from J; bases not matched to a gene: 23. The CDR3 DNA is TGTGCCAGCAGTCGATCCGCTCTGGACAGGATACCGAACGGTAATCAGCCCCAGCATTTT. Its protein product is CASSRSALDRIPNGNQPQHF.

This clonotype was found many times. The rearrangement links TRBV14 to TRBJ1-2, with D possibly matching TRBD1 (6 bases). The CDR3 contains 20 residues. Germline CDR1 reads SGHDN; CDR2 reads FVKESK. Trimming removed 3 bases from V and 0 bases from J, with 26 bases in between. CDR3 amino acids: CASSQDRGRDSLRANYGYTF. CDR3 DNA: TGTGCCAGCAGCCAGGATCGGGGGCGAGACTCCCTCCGAGCTAACTATGGCTACACCTTC.

This clonotype was observed at least ten times. The CDR3: CASSPRDSTGELFF. The CDR3 region has the DNA TGTGCCAGCAGCCCAAGGGACAGCACCGGGGAGCTGTTTTTT. The V and J genes are TRBV12-3 or TRBV12-4 and TRBJ2-2; 7 bases agree with TRBD1. The CDR3 runs 14 residues. With 6 bases clipped from V and 4 bases from J, the junction kept 5 bases outside the gene matches.

This clonotype was seen many times. The rearrangement links TRBV2 to TRBJ2-7, with D maybe TRBD1 (6 bases). The CDR3 contains 13 residues. Germline loops: CDR1 SNHLY, CDR2 FYNNEI. Trimming shortened V by 6 bases and J by 2 bases, and 11 bases separated the two germline ends. The CDR3 DNA sequence: TGTGCCAGCAGATTGGACAGACCCTACGAGCAGTACTTC. Protein: CASRLDRPYEQYF.

This clonotype was observed many times. In this CDR3 the conserved last residue, phenylalanine or tryptophan, is missing, so a read error is likely. The V and J genes are TRBV28 and TRBJ2-7, with 10 bases matching TRBD1. The CDR3 has 15 residues. CDR1 and CDR2 (germline): MDHEN, SYDVKM. V trimming: 6 bases; J trimming: 7 bases; junction bases outside the gene matches: 12. In DNA, the CDR3 is TGTGCCAGCAGGCGGGACAGGGGCATACCACGGGAGCAGTACCTC. Protein: CASRRDRGIPREQYL.